This T cell receptor beta chain was profiled in a study of OX40 agonist ivuxolimab in advanced cancers. On the study more broadly: Three patients got partial responses; one had hepatocellular carcinoma and two had cutaneous melanoma.

The method was immunoSEQ multiplex PCR; TCRdb's version includes in-frame clones alone and lacks a portion of them. The data hold around 43,000 clones, with roughly 86% observed a single time. In this sample, this clone turned up a few times. In germline, CDR1 is SEHNR, CDR2 FQNEAQ (reference sequence). The CDR3 spans 12 residues. V was shortened by 6 bases and J by 2 bases, with 8 bases between the two germline ends. The sequence was obtained from an adult with an advanced solid tumor such as melanoma, head and neck, liver or kidney cancer. The V call is TRBV7-9, the J call TRBJ2-7; D is perhaps TRBD1 (5 bases). The source was CD4+ or CD8+ T cells sorted from blood, collected in a trial of the OX40 agonist ivuxolimab. CDR3: CASRPGTYEQYF. CDR3 DNA: TGTGCCAGCAGACCAGGGACCTACGAGCAGTACTTC.